These T cell receptor beta chains were read from a single sample in a study of CD8 T cells in ankylosing spondylitis. MiXCR was run by TCRdb on the 5' RACE reads, yielding one entry per CDR3 protein. The sample lists some 71,000 distinct CDR3 sequences; approximately 5% were seen once. Sequenced input: blood, either unsorted or a sorted T cell fraction (not recorded which). The source of these receptors is a male donor with ankylosing spondylitis or in good health (not recorded which). Both conserved end residues are part of each CDR3. Each record gives: D gene, V gene, clone size, J gene, CDR3 protein, CDR3 DNA. D genes are given only for firm matches. A row's size may be missing; if present it is once, few, many or a size class.

D: NA
V: TRBV5-1
size: many
J: TRBJ1-1
CDR3: CASSLGSLLNTEAFF
DNA: TGCGCCAGCAGCTTGGGAAGTCTTTTGAACACTGAAGCTTTCTTT

D: NA
V: TRBV5-5
size: many
J: TRBJ1-3
CDR3: CASSGGVVNTIYF
DNA: TGTGCCAGCAGCGGAGGGGTGGTAAACACCATATATTTT

D: TRBD2
V: TRBV27
size: many
J: TRBJ2-5
CDR3: CASRFSGGETQYF
DNA: TGTGCCAGCAGGTTTAGCGGGGGTGAGACCCAGTACTTC

D: TRBD1
V: TRBV7-2
size: few
J: TRBJ1-2
CDR3: CASSSTGGVYGYTF
DNA: TGTGCCAGCAGCTCGACAGGGGGCGTCTATGGCTACACCTTC

D: TRBD1
V: TRBV2
size: many
J: TRBJ1-1
CDR3: CASRDRGMGEAFF
DNA: TGTGCCAGCAGAGACAGGGGGATGGGAGAAGCTTTCTTT

D: TRBD1
V: TRBV2
size: many
J: TRBJ1-2
CDR3: CASSFTGVDGYTF
DNA: TGTGCCAGCAGTTTCACAGGGGTCGATGGCTACACCTTC

D: NA
V: TRBV3-1
size: NA
J: TRBJ2-7
CDR3: CATSKLGRPTYEQYF
DNA: TGTGCCACCTCCAAGCTTGGCCGGCCAACCTACGAGCAGTACTTC

D: NA
V: TRBV27
size: many
J: TRBJ1-1
CDR3: CASSLSNRAYEAFF
DNA: TGTGCCAGCAGTTTATCGAACAGGGCCTATGAAGCTTTCTTT

D: NA
V: TRBV7-2
size: NA
J: TRBJ2-1
CDR3: CASSPGPLLEQFF
DNA: TGTGCCAGCAGCCCCGGACCCCTATTGGAGCAGTTCTTC

D: NA
V: TRBV2
size: many
J: TRBJ2-3
CDR3: CASSVGSVDTDTQYF
DNA: TGTGCCAGCAGTGTCGGCTCCGTGGACACAGATACGCAGTATTTT

D: TRBD2
V: TRBV6-2/TRBV6-3
size: many
J: TRBJ2-5
CDR3: CASSTGLASPQETQYF
DNA: TGTGCCAGCAGTACGGGACTAGCGTCCCCCCAAGAGACCCAGTACTTC

D: NA
V: TRBV3-1
size: many
J: TRBJ1-2
CDR3: CASSPRTARNYGYTF
DNA: TGTGCCAGCAGCCCCCGGACAGCTCGGAACTATGGCTACACCTTC

D: NA
V: TRBV4-3
size: NA
J: TRBJ1-2
CDR3: CASSPQQGDGYTF
DNA: TGCGCCAGCAGCCCTCAACAGGGAGATGGCTACACCTTC

D: NA
V: TRBV7-7
size: many
J: TRBJ2-5
CDR3: CASSLSRQETQYF
DNA: TGTGCTAGCAGCTTAAGTCGACAAGAGACCCAGTACTTC

D: NA
V: TRBV10-2
size: many
J: TRBJ2-3
CDR3: CASIGGDTQYF
DNA: TGCGCCAGCATTGGCGGGGATACGCAGTATTTT

D: NA
V: TRBV19
size: many
J: TRBJ2-3
CDR3: CASRSVGDTDTQYF
DNA: TGTGCCAGTAGATCCGTGGGGGACACAGATACGCAGTATTTT

D: NA
V: TRBV11-2
size: many
J: TRBJ2-7
CDR3: CASSQGGQIYEQYF
DNA: TGTGCCAGCAGCCAGGGGGGACAAATCTACGAGCAGTACTTC

D: NA
V: TRBV20-1
size: many
J: TRBJ2-5
CDR3: CSARTLGGEETQYF
DNA: TGCAGTGCGAGGACACTAGGCGGAGAGGAGACCCAGTACTTC

D: NA
V: TRBV20-1
size: many
J: TRBJ2-2
CDR3: CSARDWGTGELFF
DNA: TGCAGTGCTAGAGATTGGGGGACCGGGGAGCTGTTTTTT

D: TRBD2
V: TRBV10-3
size: many
J: TRBJ2-5
CDR3: CAIRVGGDQETQYF
DNA: TGTGCCATCCGAGTGGGGGGGGACCAAGAGACCCAGTACTTC

D: NA
V: TRBV10-3
size: many
J: TRBJ2-2
CDR3: CAISEPRNTGELFF
DNA: TGTGCCATCAGTGAGCCCAGGAACACCGGGGAGCTGTTTTTT

D: NA
V: TRBV20-1
size: NA
J: TRBJ2-7
CDR3: CSARDNQGGDYEQYF
DNA: TGCAGTGCTAGAGATAATCAAGGAGGGGACTACGAGCAGTACTTC

D: TRBD2
V: TRBV5-1
size: many
J: TRBJ2-1
CDR3: CASSLEASGGGYNEQFF
DNA: TGCGCCAGCAGCTTGGAGGCTAGCGGGGGGGGATACAATGAGCAGTTCTTC

D: NA
V: TRBV20-1
size: many
J: TRBJ1-4
CDR3: CSAREQGGNEKLFF
DNA: TGCAGTGCTAGGGAACAGGGAGGGAATGAAAAACTGTTTTTT